This T cell receptor (beta chain) was identified during a study of beta chain features in type 1 diabetes. Points from the study as a whole: Compared to healthy donors, patients appeared to have naive, central memory and Treg TCRB repertoires that were more alike. Shorter TCRB CDR3s, moderately but significantly so, were found in Type 1 diabetes patients in all four CD4+ subsets.

The isolated RNA, all of it, was reverse transcribed, so expressed TCRB transcripts were what got sequenced. This table comes from immunoSEQ multiplex PCR, and its TCRdb copy is limited to in-frame clones, with some not included. Found here are 100,000 to 150,000 clones, approximately 9% of them singletons; the top ten hold around 0.7%. Turning to this clone: Its antigen is unidentified.

Germline V gene sequence: CDR1 LGHNA, CDR2 YNFKEQ. Trimming stripped 0 bases from V and 8 bases from J, with 14 bases between. There are 14 residues in the CDR3. The V call is TRBV4-2, the J call TRBJ2-7; D gene ambiguous. The origin of this receptor is a man aged 25 to 40 with type 1 diabetes. Sequencing input: central memory CD4+ T cells from blood. The CDR3 protein is CASSQDKNRDQQYF. The DNA of the CDR3 is TGTGCCAGCAGCCAAGATAAAAACAGAGATCAGCAGTACTTC.